This T cell receptor (beta chain) derives from a study of blood T cell repertoires in COVID-19. In the study overall: Sources were T cells, B-cell-depleted T cells, or PBMCs; the material itself was cDNA or gDNA.

The CDR3 is 12 amino acids. Germline CDR1 ENHRY, CDR2 SYGVKD. Trimming pared 2 bases from V and 10 bases from J, leaving 10 bases between. In the source study's methods: Reference gene primers were amplified, and this amplification served to estimate nucleated cell counts. TCRdb keeps only in-frame clones here, not all; method: immunoSEQ multiplex PCR. The V and J calls and the clone size are those of that table, but D and trimming were determined from the DNA. The data hold about 310,000 clones, with roughly 88% observed a single time. Among Cohort 3 donors, those recovered had two negative PCRs, clearance, or symptom resolution. The sample holds a few counts of this clone.

Material for sequencing was PBMCs or T cells enriched from blood (not recorded which). The V and J genes are TRBV10-3 and TRBJ2-3; TRBD1 might be the D (5 bases). The receptor was derived from a man in his thirties or forties who had recovered from COVID-19. CDR3 DNA: TGTGCCATCAGTGAGACCCAGGGTTCGCAGTATTTT. Its translation: CAISETQGSQYF.